This T cell receptor (beta chain) was captured by sequencing in a study of T cell repertoires in cytomegalovirus infection. Study-wide background: The public TCR beta signatures pointed to both CMV infection and matching HLA type.

MiXCR, run by TCRdb on the reads, gives a single entry per CDR3 protein. The data contain roughly 570,000 distinct CDR3 sequences, 40% of them singletons. Comment on this clonotype: Its antigen is currently unknown.

This CDR3 is 13 amino acids long. Germline CDR1 reads SQVTM; CDR2 reads ANQGSEA. V shed 0 bases and J shed 4 bases, with 8 bases lying between them. The starting material was cultured PBMCs, obtained from culture after CMV antigen stimulation. The chain carries TRBV29-1 and TRBJ2-3, with D tentatively TRBD2 (6 bases). The receptor was isolated from a human donor in good health (CMV status not recorded). Some clones in this sample may be carry-over from other donors' samples. The CDR3 here is CSVEELAADTQYF. In DNA, the CDR3 is TGCAGCGTTGAAGAACTAGCAGCAGATACGCAGTATTTT.